The 28 T cell receptor beta chains given below trace back to one sample, sequenced in a study of blood T cell repertoires in COVID-19. Method: immunoSEQ multiplex PCR; TCRdb's copy keeps in-frame clones and lacks some. The sample has under 300,000 clones, approximately 82% seen once. Sequenced sample: peripheral blood. These receptors were collected from a man aged 25-45 years who had recovered from COVID-19.

The chain employs TRBV6-6 and TRBJ2-1, with TRBD2 as a possible D gene (6 bases). The CDR3 is made up of 15 amino acids. CDR1 MNHNY and CDR2 SVGAGI come from the germline V gene (reference sequence). Trimming took off 8 bases at V and 5 bases at J, with 19 bases between the two ends. The CDR3 region is CASRGRGPPNNEQFF. Here the CDR3 DNA reads TGTGCCAGCCGCGGGCGGGGCCCACCCAACAATGAGCAGTTCTTC.

This clone counts as medium-sized. J is TRBJ1-1 and V is TRBV19; D is uncertain. V lost 0 bases and J lost 8, with 13 bases in between. There are 14 residues in the CDR3. The V gene's germline CDR1 is LNHDA and CDR2 SQIVND (reference sequence). Here the CDR3 reads CASSIDTSKREAFF. In DNA form, the CDR3 reads TGTGCCAGTAGTATAGATACATCAAAGAGGGAAGCTTTCTTT.

This sequence joins TRBV5-6 and TRBJ2-1; 12 positions match TRBD1. J lost 8 bases, V lost 2 bases, and 5 bases had no gene match. Germline-derived CDR1 and CDR2 are SGHDT and YYEEEE. The CDR3 loop spans 15 amino acids. CDR3 protein: CASSFGDRGRHEQFF. CDR3 bases: TGTGCCAGCAGCTTTGGGGACAGGGGGCGCCATGAGCAGTTCTTC.

This sequence joins TRBV27 and TRBJ2-7, with D tentatively TRBD1 (5 bases). The CDR3 runs to 13 residues. Germline V gives CDR1 MNHEY, CDR2 SMNVEV (reference sequence). V lost 7 bases, J lost 5 bases, and 15 bases lay in between. The CDR3 DNA is TGTGCCAGCAACTGGCAGGGCGGCCACGAGCAGTACGTC. This sequence encodes CASNWQGGHEQYV.

The CDR3 loop reads CASSVGQGTRTEAFF. The CDR3 DNA reads TGTGCCAGCAGTGTTGGACAGGGGACGAGGACTGAAGCTTTCTTT. This rearrangement joins TRBV6-6 to TRBJ1-1; TRBD1 matches 9 bases. CDR1 and CDR2 (germline): MNHNY, SVGAGI (reference sequence). The CDR3 consists of 15 residues. J lost 5 bases, V lost 5 bases, and 9 bases had no gene match.

This clone was recorded a few times. J is TRBJ2-7 and V is TRBV5-5, with TRBD1 as a possible D gene (6 bases). V shed 5 bases and J shed 5 bases, with 26 bases lying between them. The CDR3 is made up of 17 amino acids. Germline values: CDR1 SGHKS, CDR2 YYEKEE (reference sequence). CDR3: CASSARGSGFFEHEQYF. CDR3 bases: TGTGCCAGCAGTGCCAGGGGCTCAGGTTTTTTTGAACACGAGCAGTACTTC.

The chain links TRBV5-8 to TRBJ2-7; 7 bases match TRBD1. V trimming: 6 bases; J trimming: 0 bases; junction bases outside the gene matches: 6. CDR3 length: 14 residues. From germline, CDR1 is SGHTS and CDR2 YDEGEE. The CDR3 DNA sequence: TGTGCCAGCAAGGACCCAGGGGGCTCCTACGAGCAGTACGTC. It yields the protein CASKDPGGSYEQYV.

The rearrangement uses TRBV19 and TRBJ2-3, with D perhaps TRBD1 (6 bases). The length of the CDR3 is 14 residues. With 6 bases removed from V and 2 bases from J, the gap between germline ends came to 12 bases. Germline V CDR1 and CDR2: LNHDA, SQIVND (reference sequence). The CDR3 bases are TGTGCCAGTAGGGTCACAGGGACCACAGATACGCAGTATTTT. Amino acid sequence: CASRVTGTTDTQYF.

This chain connects TRBV2 to TRBJ1-1; possible D gene TRBD1, 5 bases. Trimming took off 5 bases at V and 3 bases at J, with 10 bases between the two ends. CDR1 SNHLY and CDR2 FYNNEI come from the germline V gene. The CDR3 extends over 13 amino acids. CDR3 DNA: TGTGCCAGCAGTAAAATACAGGACACTGAAGCTTTCTTT. It encodes CASSKIQDTEAFF.

V gene TRBV12-3 or TRBV12-4 combines with J gene TRBJ1-2; tentative D call: TRBD1 (5 bases). The CDR3 is 11 residues long. Trimming cost V 10 bases and J 8 bases, with 14 bases left between them. CDR3 sequence: CATLGRMGYTF. The CDR3 DNA reads as TGTGCCACCTTGGGGCGTATGGGCTACACCTTC.

The chain employs TRBV5-1 and TRBJ2-7; 9 nucleotides line up with TRBD1. Germline trimming cut 4 bases from V and 3 bases from J; bases unmatched to any gene: 8. The CDR3 totals 15 residues. Germline V gene lookup returns CDR1 SGHRS and CDR2 YFSETQ. The CDR3 loop is CASSPGTGWDYEQYV. Here the CDR3 DNA reads TGCGCCAGCAGCCCAGGGACAGGGTGGGACTACGAGCAGTACGTC.

The V and J genes are TRBV7-8 and TRBJ1-1; tentatively, D is TRBD1 (6 bases). V was cut by 0 bases and J by 1 base, with 18 bases left in between. The CDR3 consists of 18 residues. Per germline, CDR1 SGHVS and CDR2 FQNEAQ. The CDR3: CASSLARHRELGNTEAFF. The DNA of the CDR3 is TGTGCCAGCAGCTTAGCGCGTCACAGGGAGTTAGGGAACACTGAAGCTTTCTTT.

The V call is TRBV19, the J call TRBJ1-1; the match to TRBD1 covers 8 bases. The CDR3 loop spans 14 amino acids. With 5 bases clipped from V and 1 base from J, the junction kept 3 bases outside the gene matches. CDR1 and CDR2 from the germline V gene are LNHDA and SQIVND (reference sequence). Here the CDR3 DNA reads TGTGCCAGTAGTCAGGACAGGGAGAACACTGAAGCTTTCTTT. Protein sequence: CASSQDRENTEAFF. The entire variable domain, with the rest obtained from reference TRBV19 and TRBJ1-1, is as follows: DGGITQSPKYLFRKEGQNVTLSCEQNLNHDAMYWYRQDPGQGLRLIYYSQIVNDFQKGDIAEGYSVSREKKESFPLTVTSAQKNPTAFYLCASSQDRENTEAFFGQGTRLTVV.

The V gene is TRBV7-3, the J gene TRBJ2-5; 13 nucleotides line up with TRBD2. This CDR3 is 15 amino acids long. V trimming: 5 bases; J trimming: 9 bases; junction bases outside the gene matches: 9. CDR1 is SGHTA, CDR2 FQGTGA, per germline. This chain's CDR3 is CASSAGLAGSGAQYF. The CDR3 DNA reads as TGTGCCAGCAGCGCGGGACTAGCGGGGAGCGGGGCCCAGTACTTC.

The V call is TRBV3-1 (or the pseudogene TRBV3-2), the J call TRBJ2-3; D is unresolved. Trimming shortened V by 1 base and J by 2 bases, and 13 bases separated the two germline ends. The CDR3 runs 16 residues. Germline loops: CDR1 LGHDT, CDR2 YNNKEL (reference sequence). The CDR3 nucleotides are TGTGCCAGCAGCCAAGTTCTCCTGCTACCCACAGATACGCAGTATTTT. This sequence encodes CASSQVLLLPTDTQYF.

This chain links TRBV5-1 with TRBJ1-2; maybe TRBD1 (5 bases). This CDR3 is built from 14 residues. From germline, CDR1 is SGHRS and CDR2 YFSETQ. V was shortened by 5 bases and J by 5 bases, with 16 bases between the two germline ends. Written as DNA, the CDR3 is TGCGCCAGCAGAATCGGGACTGGGGGGTATGGCTACACCTTC. Translating it yields CASRIGTGGYGYTF.

In its sample, this clone was seen once. The J gene is TRBJ2-4, the V gene TRBV5-5; 7 bases align to TRBD1. The CDR3 consists of 15 residues. From germline, CDR1 is SGHKS and CDR2 YYEKEE (reference sequence). V dropped 4 bases and J dropped 6; count of bases not matched to a gene: 10. The CDR3 region is CASSTPRDSPNIQYF. The DNA of the CDR3 is TGTGCCAGCAGCACCCCGAGGGACAGCCCAAACATTCAGTACTTC.

The rearrangement uses TRBV4-1 and TRBJ2-5; D is undetermined. V was trimmed by 4 bases and J by 5 bases, leaving 14 bases between them. The CDR3 extends over 14 amino acids. CDR1 MGHRA and CDR2 YSYEKL come from the germline V gene. CDR3: CASSPLWVGETQYF. Written as DNA, the CDR3 is TGCGCCAGCAGCCCCCTTTGGGTCGGGGAGACCCAGTACTTC.

This clone was recorded only once. The CDR3 sequence is CASGSGQGNTIYF. In DNA, the CDR3 is TGTGCTAGTGGATCCGGACAGGGGAACACCATATATTTT. V and J are TRBV12-5 and TRBJ1-3; TRBD1 matches 9 bases. V shed 6 bases, J shed 7 bases, and the junction held 4 bases outside the gene matches. Germline V gene lookup returns CDR1 LGHNT and CDR2 FRNRAP. This CDR3 is built from 13 residues.

V usage is TRBV3-1 (or the pseudogene TRBV3-2) and J usage is TRBJ2-3; 15 bases are shared with TRBD2. This CDR3 has 17 residues. The germline V gene has CDR1 LGHDT and CDR2 YNNKEL (reference sequence). The V and J ends lost 2 bases and 8 bases, in that order; junction bases with no gene match: 8. The CDR3 sequence: CASSQNSRTSGGGTQYF. In nucleotides, the CDR3 is TGTGCCAGCAGCCAAAACAGTAGGACTAGCGGGGGGGGTACGCAGTATTTT.

The V and J genes are TRBV28 and TRBJ2-5; D remains ambiguous. Germline assignment: CDR1 MDHEN and CDR2 SYDVKM. V shed 6 bases and J shed 5 bases, with 16 bases lying between them. The CDR3 totals 14 residues. The CDR3 bases are TGTGCCAGCAGCCCCGGCCGGGTTCAGGAGACCCAGTACTTC. This gives the protein CASSPGRVQETQYF. Looking up the rest from reference TRBV28 and TRBJ2-5 gives the full variable domain: DVKVTQSSRYLVKRTGEKVFLECVQDMDHENMFWYRQDPGLGLRLIYFSYDVKMKEKGDIPEGYSVSREKKERFSLILESASTNQTSMYLCASSPGRVQETQYFGPGTRLLVL.

This chain uses TRBV14 with TRBJ1-1; D unclear. The CDR3 has 13 residues. The V gene's germline CDR1 is SGHDN and CDR2 FVKESK. Trimming removed 4 bases at V and 4 bases at J, with 10 bases between. CDR3 in amino acids: CASSPSRGTEAFF. CDR3 nucleotides: TGTGCCAGCAGCCCGAGCCGGGGCACTGAAGCTTTCTTT.

This clone occurred once. The gene calls are TRBV3-1 (or the pseudogene TRBV3-2) and TRBJ2-5; 10 bases agree with TRBD2. Germline loops: CDR1 LGHDT, CDR2 YNNKEL (reference sequence). The CDR3 covers 16 residues. V dropped 3 bases and J dropped 5; count of bases not matched to a gene: 9. Here the CDR3 reads CASSQAASGGRETQYF. The CDR3 DNA follows: TGTGCCAGCAGCCAGGCCGCTAGCGGGGGACGCGAGACCCAGTACTTC.

The V and J genes are TRBV5-8 and TRBJ2-7, with a tentative D call TRBD1 (6 bases). Per germline, CDR1 SGHTS and CDR2 YDEGEE. The V gene lost 2 bases and the J gene lost 5 bases, with 14 bases spanning the gap. The CDR3 spans 14 residues. CDR3 in amino acids: CASSLSGTYDEQYF. Written as DNA, the CDR3 is TGTGCCAGCAGCTTATCCGGGACATATGACGAGCAGTACTTC.

The chain uses TRBV3-1 (or the pseudogene TRBV3-2) and TRBJ1-2; 10 bases map to TRBD1. From germline, CDR1 is LGHDT and CDR2 YNNKEL (reference sequence). CDR3 size: 14 residues. V dropped 3 bases and J dropped 8; count of bases not matched to a gene: 6. CDR3 bases: TGTGCCAGCAGCCATGACAGGGGGCGCAGAGGCTACACCTTC. Translation: CASSHDRGRRGYTF.

This clone occurred a few times. The V call is TRBV10-3, the J call TRBJ2-7; 7 positions match TRBD1. Trimming at V came to 2 bases and at J to 6 bases, leaving 10 bases not matched to a gene. Looked up from germline, CDR1 is ENHRY and CDR2 is SYGVKD. This CDR3 is 15 amino acids long. In nucleotides, the CDR3 is TGTGCCATCAGTGAGGAACAGGGGCGCCTTGGCGAGCAGTACTTC. Translating it yields CAISEEQGRLGEQYF.

The rearrangement uses TRBV10-1 and TRBJ2-5; 10 nucleotides agree with TRBD2. V lost 2 bases to trimming and J lost 5 bases; unmatched junction nucleotides: 5. CDR1 WNHNN and CDR2 SYGVQD come from the germline V gene (reference sequence). CDR3 size: 15 residues. Here the CDR3 reads CASSEVAGGRETQYF. CDR3 DNA: TGCGCCAGCAGTGAGGTAGCGGGGGGACGGGAGACCCAGTACTTC.

The V gene is TRBV5-6, the J gene TRBJ1-1; 7 bases are shared with TRBD1. V shed 4 bases and J 1 base; nucleotides not matched to a gene: 10. The germline gives CDR1 SGHDT, CDR2 YYEEEE. The CDR3 runs 16 residues. CDR3 nucleotide sequence: TGTGCCAGCAGCCAACGAACAGGGGCAAAGAACACTGAAGCTTTCTTT. It encodes CASSQRTGAKNTEAFF. The full variable domain, its missing parts supplied by reference TRBV5-6 and TRBJ1-1, is DAGVTQSPTHLIKTRGQQVTLRCSPKSGHDTVSWYQQALGQGPQFIFQYYEEEERQRGNFPDRFSGHQFPNYSSELNVNALLLGDSALYLCASSQRTGAKNTEAFFGQGTRLTVV.